These T cell receptor beta chains were read from a single sample in a study of T and B cells in COVID-19 patients. TCRdb fed the multiplex PCR reads into MiXCR, producing one record per CDR3 protein. Among around 6,600 distinct CDR3 sequences listed, more than 25% were seen once. The sample taken for sequencing was blood. The receptors come from a human donor who had recovered from COVID-19. Each CDR3 is given with its conserved first and last residue. The D gene is left open where the match is weak. Some rows mark clone size as missing; the rest say once, few, many or name a class of expanded clone.

d_call clone_size j_call v_call cdr3_nt cdr3_aa
TRBD1 few TRBJ2-1 TRBV5-4 TGTGCCAGCAGCTTGGAACAGGGGTACAATGAGCAGTTCTTC CASSLEQGYNEQFF
TRBD2 few TRBJ2-3 TRBV6-6 TGTGCCAGCAGGCGCCTAGCGGGGGGCACAGATACGCAGTATTTT CASRRLAGGTDTQYF
- - TRBJ1-4 TRBV7-6 TGTGCCAGCAGCCCCCTCGACAGTTTGAAAAAACTGTTTTTT CASSPLDSLKKLFF
TRBD1 - TRBJ2-3 TRBV5-3 TGTGCCAGAAATGCTTCAGGACAGGGCACAGATGCGCAGTATTTT CARNASGQGTDAQYF
TRBD2 - TRBJ2-1 TRBV20-1 TGCAGTGCTTGGACTAGTAATGAGCAGTTCTTC CSAWTSNEQFF
- few TRBJ2-2 TRBV20-1 TGCAGTGCTACCTTCGGGCAGGGGCGCACCGGGGAGCTGTTTTTT CSATFGQGRTGELFF
- few TRBJ2-3 TRBV15 TGTGCCACCAGCAGTGGCAGGGGTGCCACAGATACGCAGTATTTT CATSSGRGATDTQYF
- - TRBJ1-5 TRBV20-1 TGCAGTGCCGAACAGGGAAGCAATCAGCCCCAGCATTTT CSAEQGSNQPQHF
TRBD1 - TRBJ2-3 TRBV27 TGTGCCAGCAGCCCGGGACAGGGGGCCACAGATACGCGGTATTTT CASSPGQGATDTRYF
- few TRBJ2-5 TRBV12-3/TRBV12-4 TGTGCCAGCAGTTTAGGGGAGACCCAGTACTTC CASSLGETQYF
TRBD1 few TRBJ2-7 TRBV18 TGTGCCAGCTCACCAGTGGGACAGAGCTCCTACGAGCAGTACTTC CASSPVGQSSYEQYF
- - TRBJ1-1 TRBV29-1 TGCAGCGTGCGTCAAGGGCCGGTGAACACTGAAGCTTTCTTT CSVRQGPVNTEAFF
TRBD1 - TRBJ1-2 TRBV6-5 TGTGCCAGCACCAGACAGGGTTTATATGGCTACACCTTC CASTRQGLYGYTF
- - TRBJ2-1 TRBV12-3/TRBV12-4 TGTGCCAGCAGTCCAAATAGCGGTTCCTACAATGAGCAGTTCTTC CASSPNSGSYNEQFF
- few TRBJ2-1 TRBV20-1 TGCAGTGCCAAGGGGGACAACTCCTACAATGAGCAGTTCTTC CSAKGDNSYNEQFF
- - TRBJ1-1 TRBV6-5 TGTGCCAGCAGTTACTCGATCAGGGCTCCTGAAGCTTTCTTT CASSYSIRAPEAFF
TRBD1 - TRBJ1-2 TRBV27 TGTGCCAGCAGTCGAGCGGGACAGGGGATTGGCTACACCTTC CASSRAGQGIGYTF
- - TRBJ1-3 TRBV5-3 TGTGCCAGAAGCGGGGACCCTTACTCTGGAAACACCATATATTTT CARSGDPYSGNTIYF
- - TRBJ2-1 TRBV5-5 TGTGCCAGCAGCCCAACCCGGGGTCAGTTCTTC CASSPTRGQFF